These 30 T cell receptor beta chains were sequenced from one sample in a study of human T cells and chemical hapten exposure. TCRdb processed the RACE reads anew with MiXCR; each CDR3 protein has one entry. Of approximately 57,000 distinct CDR3 sequences in the sample, more than 7.5% were seen once. Time point denoted: pre-sensitization, week 0. Treatment meaning: therapeutic diphenylcyclopropenone sensitization with weekly scalp DPC. Sequences were derived from whole blood, sampled in connection with sensitization to the hapten diphenylcyclopropenone (DPC). These receptors all stem from a middle-aged man with alopecia areata. Some clones in this sample may be carry-over from other donors' samples.

The chain couples TRBV11-2 to TRBJ2-1; 9 nucleotides match TRBD2. The CDR3 length is 15 residues. Germline V gene data show CDR1 as SGHAT and CDR2 as FQNNGV. Unmatched junction bases numbered 0, after V lost 0 bases and J lost 3 bases. CDR3: CASSLEAGGYNEQFF. The CDR3 DNA is TGTGCCAGCAGCTTAGAAGCGGGGGGCTACAATGAGCAGTTCTTC.

This clonotype appeared a few times. The genes are TRBV7-9 and TRBJ1-1; 7 bases align to TRBD1. Losses at the gene ends were 4 bases for V and 4 bases for J; bases not matched to a gene: 3. The CDR3 loop spans 13 amino acids. Germline V gene sequence: CDR1 SEHNR, CDR2 FQNEAQ (reference sequence). CDR3 coding DNA: TGTGCCAGCAGCTCAACAGGGGCCACTGAAGCTTTCTTT. This sequence encodes CASSSTGATEAFF.

This clonotype was counted a few times. The chain has TRBV7-2 and TRBJ2-7; D could derive from TRBD1 or TRBD2 (5 bases each). V lost 0 bases, J lost 6 bases, and 12 bases lay in between. CDR1 and CDR2 (germline): SGHTA, FQGNSA. This CDR3 contains 14 residues. Here the CDR3 reads CASSLALSGLEQYF. The CDR3 DNA reads as TGTGCCAGCAGCTTAGCGCTTTCGGGGCTCGAGCAGTACTTC. The complete variable domain, with remaining parts taken from reference TRBV7-2 and TRBJ2-7, reads GAGVSQSPSNKVTEKGKDVELRCDPISGHTALYWYRQSLGQGLEFLIYFQGNSAPDKSGLPSDRFSAERTGGSVSTLTIQRTQQEDSAVYLCASSLALSGLEQYFGPGTRLTVT.

The chain is built from TRBV5-1 and TRBJ2-7; D is perhaps TRBD2 (5 bases). The CDR3 length is 14 residues. Trimming shortened V by 4 bases and J by 6 bases, and 17 bases separated the two germline ends. Germline-derived CDR1 and CDR2 are SGHRS and YFSETQ. In nucleotides, the CDR3 is TGCGCCAGCAGCCGCGAAAGTGAGGGTGGCGAGCAGTACTTC. Protein: CASSRESEGGEQYF.

This clonotype has at least ten counts. V usage is TRBV18 and J usage is TRBJ1-1, with a possible D match to TRBD1 (5 bases). This CDR3 contains 17 residues. Germline V gene data show CDR1 as KGHSH and CDR2 as LQKENI. The germline V and J ends were trimmed by 1 base and 3 bases, with 18 bases remaining between them. The CDR3 protein is CASSPRTSAGTDTEAFF. The DNA for the CDR3 is TGTGCCAGCTCACCACGGACGTCGGCAGGGACTGACACTGAAGCTTTCTTT.

CDR3 region: CASSLGGSYPDRNIQYF. Here the CDR3 DNA reads TGTGCCAGCAGCTTAGGAGGCAGCTACCCCGACAGGAACATTCAGTACTTC. The chain recombines TRBV7-9 with TRBJ2-4, with TRBD1 as a possible D gene (6 bases). The V end was cut by 1 base, the J end by 7 bases, with 20 bases between. The germline V gene encodes CDR1 SEHNR and CDR2 FQNEAQ (reference sequence). The CDR3 totals 17 residues.

This clonotype turned up a few times. J is TRBJ2-7 and V is TRBV29-1; D uncertain. The V and J ends lost 1 base and 0 bases respectively, with 4 bases between them. The CDR3 runs 12 residues. CDR1 is SQVTM, CDR2 ANQGSEA, per germline. The CDR3 DNA follows: TGCAGCGTTGAAGCTAGCTCCTACGAGCAGTACTTC. Translated, it gives CSVEASSYEQYF.

This clonotype came up many times. V gene TRBV19 combines with J gene TRBJ2-1, with 11 bases that match TRBD2. Germline CDR1 and CDR2: LNHDA and SQIVND (reference sequence). The J segment lost 6 bases and the V segment lost 8 bases, leaving 6 bases of the junction unmatched. The CDR3 is made up of 14 amino acids. CDR3: CASGRGLAANEQFF. The CDR3 DNA sequence: TGTGCCAGTGGCAGGGGACTAGCGGCCAATGAGCAGTTCTTC.

This clonotype was seen only a few times. This chain connects TRBV6-5 to TRBJ2-1, with 7 positions matching TRBD2. This CDR3 comprises 15 residues. CDR1 MNHEY and CDR2 SVGAGI come from the germline V gene. V lost 2 bases, J lost 10 bases, and 11 bases stayed unmatched. CDR3 coding DNA: TGTGCCAGCAGTTACATTGCGGGAGATGGTGGCGAGCAGTTCTTC. Its protein is CASSYIAGDGGEQFF.

CDR3 sequence reads: CASSYRQGDTEAFF. The CDR3 DNA is TGTGCCAGCAGTTACCGACAGGGAGACACTGAAGCTTTCTTT. This chain links TRBV6-2 or TRBV6-3 with TRBJ1-1, with 7 positions matching TRBD1. The V segment lost 2 bases and the J segment 3 bases; nucleotides outside the gene matches: 3. The CDR3 runs 14 residues. Germline V CDR1 and CDR2: MNHEY, SVGEGT.

This clonotype was seen ten or more times. V usage is TRBV27 and J usage is TRBJ2-5; 9 bases line up with TRBD1. Trimming cost V 3 bases and J 5 bases; bases outside gene matches: 7. Per germline, CDR1 MNHEY and CDR2 SMNVEV (reference sequence). The CDR3 has 15 amino acids. CDR3 residues: CASSFRDRVGETQYF. The CDR3 DNA reads as TGTGCCAGCAGTTTTCGGGACAGGGTGGGCGAGACCCAGTACTTC.

This clonotype was recorded a few times. DNA of the CDR3: TGCGCCAGCAGCTTGAGGGGAGCGGGGAGCGGAGATAATTCACCCCTCCACTTT. Encoded protein: CASSLRGAGSGDNSPLHF. This chain connects TRBV5-1 to TRBJ1-6; tentatively, D is TRBD1 (5 bases). The CDR3 length is 18 residues. CDR1 and CDR2 (germline): SGHRS, YFSETQ. Between the trimmed V and J ends, which lost 1 base and 5 bases, there was a span of 19 bases.

The chain couples TRBV18 to TRBJ2-7; D not resolved. This CDR3 comprises 13 residues. Trimming pared 5 bases from V and 6 bases from J, leaving 14 bases between. Germline V gives CDR1 KGHSH, CDR2 LQKENI. CDR3 in amino acids: CASSVTGSFEQYF. CDR3 nucleotide sequence: TGTGCCAGCTCAGTCACCGGGTCGTTCGAGCAGTACTTC.

This clonotype was seen only a few times. The gene calls are TRBV3-1 and TRBJ2-1; D is unclear. CDR1 is LGHDT and CDR2 is YNNKEL in the germline V gene (reference sequence). Deletions cut 4 bases from V and 5 bases from J, with 18 bases between. CDR3 length: 16 residues. The CDR3 DNA is TGTGCCAGCAGCCCTAAACCGTGGCGGATACACAATGAGCAGTTCTTC. This encodes CASSPKPWRIHNEQFF.

This clonotype was seen at least ten times. V usage is TRBV7-2 and J usage is TRBJ2-4; a weak D match, TRBD2 (6 bases). V lost 5 bases, J lost 0 bases, and 17 bases lay in between. This CDR3 region has 17 residues. Germline assignment: CDR1 SGHTA and CDR2 FQGNSA. The CDR3 here is CASSPQRTTEAKNIQYF. Written as DNA, the CDR3 is TGTGCCAGCAGCCCGCAGCGGACTACTGAAGCCAAAAACATTCAGTACTTC. Full variable domain (remainder filled in from reference TRBV7-2 and TRBJ2-4): GAGVSQSPSNKVTEKGKDVELRCDPISGHTALYWYRQSLGQGLEFLIYFQGNSAPDKSGLPSDRFSAERTGGSVSTLTIQRTQQEDSAVYLCASSPQRTTEAKNIQYFGAGTRLSVL.

The rearrangement links TRBV19 to TRBJ2-1, with 8 bases that match TRBD2. The CDR3 totals 14 residues. The V segment lost 7 bases and the J segment 12 bases; nucleotides outside the gene matches: 14. CDR1 and CDR2 from the germline V gene are LNHDA and SQIVND (reference sequence). This chain's CDR3 is CASNGLAGPMWQFF. DNA for the CDR3: TGTGCCAGTAACGGCCTAGCGGGCCCTATGTGGCAGTTCTTC.

The rearrangement links TRBV6-1 to TRBJ2-3, with D possibly being TRBD1 or TRBD2 (5 bases each). Germline assignment: CDR1 MNHNS and CDR2 SASEGT. The V end was cut by 8 bases, the J end by 2 bases, with 17 bases between. CDR3 length: 15 amino acids. CDR3 DNA sequence: TGTGCCAGCCTCAAGGGGAGAATAATCACAGATACGCAGTATTTT. This encodes CASLKGRIITDTQYF.

The gene calls are TRBV5-1 and TRBJ2-5; D possibly uses TRBD1 or TRBD2 (6 bases each). Germline-derived CDR1 and CDR2 are SGHRS and YFSETQ. V lost 1 base to trimming and J lost 5 bases, with 12 bases between them. This CDR3 has 14 amino acids. CDR3 residues: CASSLNGGQETQYF. The CDR3 region has the DNA TGCGCCAGCAGCTTGAATGGGGGGCAGGAGACCCAGTACTTC.

This clonotype was counted ten times or more. V gene TRBV5-1 combines with J gene TRBJ2-2; weak D call: TRBD2 (5 bases). The V gene lost 4 bases and the J gene lost 6 bases, with 16 bases spanning the gap. Looked up from germline, CDR1 is SGHRS and CDR2 is YFSETQ. The CDR3 covers 15 residues. The CDR3 sequence is CASSAGLISPGELFF. Written as DNA, the CDR3 is TGCGCCAGCAGCGCCGGACTTATCAGTCCCGGGGAGCTGTTTTTT.

Many counts were recorded for this clonotype. V gene TRBV6-2 or TRBV6-3 combines with J gene TRBJ1-5, with 9 bases lining up with TRBD1. Per germline, CDR1 MNHEY and CDR2 SVGEGT. The junction had 7 bases not matched to a gene; V was cut back by 4 bases and J by 6 bases. The CDR3 covers 15 residues. This chain's CDR3 is CASSSGGTGFQPQHF. The CDR3 DNA is TGTGCCAGCAGTTCCGGAGGGACAGGGTTTCAGCCCCAGCATTTT.

This clonotype appeared many times. V and J are TRBV6-5 and TRBJ1-2, with D maybe TRBD1 (6 bases). Germline-derived CDR1 and CDR2 are MNHEY and SVGAGI. V was pared by 2 bases and J by 2 bases, with 6 bases between. The CDR3 spans 13 residues. The CDR3, as DNA: TGTGCCAGCAGTTACGGACAGAACTATGGCTACACCTTC. Encoded protein: CASSYGQNYGYTF.

This chain links TRBV12-3 or TRBV12-4 with TRBJ2-5; D uncertain. CDR3 length: 13 amino acids. V was cut by 3 bases and J by 4 bases, with 9 bases left in between. The CDR3: CASSFPPGETQYF. The CDR3 nucleotides are TGTGCCAGCAGTTTTCCGCCAGGAGAGACCCAGTACTTC.

This clonotype was observed a handful of times. The chain couples TRBV20-1 to TRBJ2-5, with D possibly TRBD1 on 5 matching bases. CDR3 length: 15 amino acids. Trimming shortened V by 1 base and J by 2 bases, and 14 bases separated the two germline ends. Germline CDR1 reads DFQATT; CDR2 reads SNEGSKA (reference sequence). The CDR3 sequence is CSARVFPTAQETQYF. The CDR3 region has the DNA TGCAGTGCTAGAGTCTTCCCGACAGCACAAGAGACCCAGTACTTC.

The chain joins TRBV6-6 to TRBJ2-7; TRBD1 matches at 10 bases. The J segment lost 4 bases and the V segment lost 2 bases, leaving 8 bases of the junction unmatched. The CDR3 has 16 amino acids. Germline-derived CDR1 and CDR2 are MNHNY and SVGAGI (reference sequence). The CDR3 sequence: CASSYRAGTGAYEQYF. The DNA for the CDR3 is TGTGCCAGCAGTTACCGTGCCGGGACAGGGGCTTACGAGCAGTACTTC.

The table lists this clonotype with many counts. The chain uses TRBV18 and TRBJ2-1, with unresolved D. Trimming took off 3 bases at V and 0 bases at J, with 12 bases between the two ends. The CDR3 totals 16 residues. Germline values: CDR1 KGHSH, CDR2 LQKENI. CDR3 residues: CASSPQATVSYNEQFF. In nucleotides, the CDR3 is TGTGCCAGCTCACCTCAGGCTACGGTCTCCTACAATGAGCAGTTCTTC.

The chain uses TRBV10-3 and TRBJ2-1, with 7 bases identical to TRBD2. The ends lost 8 bases at V and 2 bases at J; junction bases unmatched: 3. The length of the CDR3 is 13 residues. The germline gives CDR1 ENHRY, CDR2 SYGVKD. For the CDR3, the DNA is TGTGCCATCCGGGGGGACCCCTACAATGAGCAGTTCTTC. Translated: CAIRGDPYNEQFF.

This clonotype was seen at least ten times. This chain connects TRBV19 to TRBJ2-2; D is uncertain. Germline V gene data show CDR1 as LNHDA and CDR2 as SQIVND (reference sequence). V lost 3 bases to trimming and J lost 5 bases, with 7 bases between them. The CDR3 runs to 13 residues. The CDR3 sequence is CASSMVGTGELFF. The CDR3 coding sequence is TGTGCCAGTAGTATGGTGGGAACCGGGGAGCTGTTTTTT.

This clonotype was seen a handful of times. CDR3 protein: CSATQGQAQPQHF. In DNA form, the CDR3 reads TGCAGTGCTACACAGGGGCAGGCTCAGCCCCAGCATTTT. The genes are TRBV20-1 and TRBJ1-5; 7 bases match TRBD1. The CDR3 runs to 13 residues. Losses at the gene ends were 4 bases for V and 6 bases for J; bases not matched to a gene: 6. Germline assignment: CDR1 DFQATT and CDR2 SNEGSKA (reference sequence).

This clonotype was counted ten times or more. Here the CDR3 DNA reads TGTGCCAGCAGCCCCCGGACTAGCGGGAACACCGGGGAGCTGTTTTTT. This gives the protein CASSPRTSGNTGELFF. V gene TRBV9 combines with J gene TRBJ2-2; TRBD2 aligns across 10 bases. The CDR3 is 16 residues long. The V and J ends lost 4 bases and 1 base, in that order; junction bases with no gene match: 4. The V gene's germline CDR1 is SGDLS and CDR2 YYNGEE.

This clonotype came up a few times. V usage is TRBV12-3 or TRBV12-4 and J usage is TRBJ2-5, with 7 bases fitting TRBD1. The CDR3 consists of 14 residues. V lost 3 bases, J lost 2 bases, and 3 bases stayed unmatched. CDR3 nucleotides: TGTGCCAGCAGTTTGGGACAGCCTCAAGAGACCCAGTACTTC. Translation gives CASSLGQPQETQYF.